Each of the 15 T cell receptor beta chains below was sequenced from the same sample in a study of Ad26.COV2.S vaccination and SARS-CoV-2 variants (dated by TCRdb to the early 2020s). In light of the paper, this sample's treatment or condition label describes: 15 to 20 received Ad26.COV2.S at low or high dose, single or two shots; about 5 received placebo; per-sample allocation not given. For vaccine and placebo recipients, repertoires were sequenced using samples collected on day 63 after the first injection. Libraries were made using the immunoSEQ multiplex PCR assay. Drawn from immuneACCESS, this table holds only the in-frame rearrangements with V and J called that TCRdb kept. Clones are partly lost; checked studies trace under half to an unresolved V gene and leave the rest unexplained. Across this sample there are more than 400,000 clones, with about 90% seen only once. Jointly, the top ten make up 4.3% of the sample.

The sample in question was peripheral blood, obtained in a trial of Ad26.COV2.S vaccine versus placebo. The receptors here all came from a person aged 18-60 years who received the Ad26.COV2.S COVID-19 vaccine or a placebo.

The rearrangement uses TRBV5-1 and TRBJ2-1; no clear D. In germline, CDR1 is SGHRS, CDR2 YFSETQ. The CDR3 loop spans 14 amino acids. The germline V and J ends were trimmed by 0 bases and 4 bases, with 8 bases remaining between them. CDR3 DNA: TGCGCCAGCAGCTTGGACGGACCTTACAATGAGCAGTTCTTC. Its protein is CASSLDGPYNEQFF.

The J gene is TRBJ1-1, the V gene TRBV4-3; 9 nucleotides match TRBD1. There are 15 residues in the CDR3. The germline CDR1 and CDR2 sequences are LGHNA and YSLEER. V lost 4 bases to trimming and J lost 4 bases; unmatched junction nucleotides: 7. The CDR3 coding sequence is TGCGCCAGCAGCCCACAAGACAGGGGGGTCACTGAAGCTTTCTTT. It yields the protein CASSPQDRGVTEAFF.

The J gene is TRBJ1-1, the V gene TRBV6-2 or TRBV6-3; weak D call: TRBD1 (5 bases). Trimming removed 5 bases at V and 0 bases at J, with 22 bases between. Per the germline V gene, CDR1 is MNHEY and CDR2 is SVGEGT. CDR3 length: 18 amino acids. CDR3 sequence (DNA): TGTGCCAGCAGTACCTCTAAGGGGCCGCGGGCGATGAACACTGAAGCTTTCTTT. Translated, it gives CASSTSKGPRAMNTEAFF.

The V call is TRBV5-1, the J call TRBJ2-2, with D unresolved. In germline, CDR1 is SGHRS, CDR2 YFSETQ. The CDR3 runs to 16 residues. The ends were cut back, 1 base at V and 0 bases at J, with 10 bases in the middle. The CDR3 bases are TGCGCCAGCAGCTTGTCAGGCAGGTCGAACACCGGGGAGCTGTTTTTT. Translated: CASSLSGRSNTGELFF.

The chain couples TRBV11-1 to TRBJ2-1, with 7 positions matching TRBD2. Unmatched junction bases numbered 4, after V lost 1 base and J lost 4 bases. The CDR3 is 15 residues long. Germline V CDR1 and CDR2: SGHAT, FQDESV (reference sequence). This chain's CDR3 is CASSLGGRAYNEQFF. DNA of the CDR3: TGTGCCAGCAGCTTAGGTGGGAGGGCGTACAATGAGCAGTTCTTC.

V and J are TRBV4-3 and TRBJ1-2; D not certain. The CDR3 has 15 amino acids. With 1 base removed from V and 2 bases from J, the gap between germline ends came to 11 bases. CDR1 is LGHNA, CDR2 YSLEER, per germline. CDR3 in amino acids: CASSQGLAGNYGYTF. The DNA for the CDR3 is TGCGCCAGCAGCCAAGGTCTTGCGGGAAACTATGGCTACACCTTC.

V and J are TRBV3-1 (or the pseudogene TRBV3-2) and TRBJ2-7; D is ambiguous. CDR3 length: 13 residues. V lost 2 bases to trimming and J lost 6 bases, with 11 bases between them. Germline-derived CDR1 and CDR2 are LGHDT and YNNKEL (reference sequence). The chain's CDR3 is CASSQSWQSEQYF. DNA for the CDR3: TGTGCCAGCAGCCAATCGTGGCAGTCCGAGCAGTACTTC.

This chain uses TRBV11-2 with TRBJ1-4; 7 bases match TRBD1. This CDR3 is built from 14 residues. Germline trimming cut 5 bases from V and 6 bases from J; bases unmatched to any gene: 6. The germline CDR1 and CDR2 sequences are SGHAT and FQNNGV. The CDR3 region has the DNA TGTGCCAGCAGCCGGTACAGGGGAGATGAAAAACTGTTTTTT. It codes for CASSRYRGDEKLFF.

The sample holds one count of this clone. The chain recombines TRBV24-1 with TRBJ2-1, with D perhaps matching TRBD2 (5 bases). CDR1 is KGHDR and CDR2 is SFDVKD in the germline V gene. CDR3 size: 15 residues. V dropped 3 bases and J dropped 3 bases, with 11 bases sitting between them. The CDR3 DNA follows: TGTGCCACCAGTGATCGGCTAGCCAGCTACAATGAGCAGTTCTTC. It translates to CATSDRLASYNEQFF.

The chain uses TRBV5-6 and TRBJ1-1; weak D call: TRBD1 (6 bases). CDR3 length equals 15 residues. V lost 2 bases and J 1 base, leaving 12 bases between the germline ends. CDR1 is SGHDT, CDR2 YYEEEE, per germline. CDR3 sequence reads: CASSLIGGENTEAFF. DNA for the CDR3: TGTGCCAGCAGCTTAATAGGGGGGGAGAACACTGAAGCTTTCTTT. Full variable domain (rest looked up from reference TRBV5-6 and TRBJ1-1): DAGVTQSPTHLIKTRGQQVTLRCSPKSGHDTVSWYQQALGQGPQFIFQYYEEEERQRGNFPDRFSGHQFPNYSSELNVNALLLGDSALYLCASSLIGGENTEAFFGQGTRLTVV.

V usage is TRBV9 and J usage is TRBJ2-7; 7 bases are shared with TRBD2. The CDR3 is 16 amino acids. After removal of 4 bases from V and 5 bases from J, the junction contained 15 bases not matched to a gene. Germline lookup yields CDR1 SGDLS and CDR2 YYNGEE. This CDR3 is CASSPPPSGGIHEQYF. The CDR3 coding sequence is TGTGCCAGCAGCCCCCCTCCCTCGGGAGGCATCCACGAGCAGTACTTC.

The CDR3 spells CASSLAGVGEQYF. The CDR3 DNA sequence: TGTGCCAGCAGCTTAGCGGGGGTGGGGGAGCAGTACTTC. The genes are TRBV7-2 and TRBJ2-7; either TRBD1 or TRBD2 may supply D (5 bases each). This CDR3 region has 13 residues. CDR1 is SGHTA, CDR2 FQGNSA, per germline. The ends were cut back, 0 bases at V and 7 bases at J, with 10 bases in the middle. Full variable domain (outside the CDR3, taken from reference TRBV7-2 and TRBJ2-7): GAGVSQSPSNKVTEKGKDVELRCDPISGHTALYWYRQSLGQGLEFLIYFQGNSAPDKSGLPSDRFSAERTGGSVSTLTIQRTQQEDSAVYLCASSLAGVGEQYFGPGTRLTVT.

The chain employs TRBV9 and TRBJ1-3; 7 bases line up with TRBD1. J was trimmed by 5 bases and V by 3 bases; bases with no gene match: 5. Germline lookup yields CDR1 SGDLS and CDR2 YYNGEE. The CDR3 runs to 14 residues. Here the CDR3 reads CASSAGTVRNTIYF. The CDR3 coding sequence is TGTGCCAGCAGCGCTGGGACAGTGAGAAACACCATATATTTT.

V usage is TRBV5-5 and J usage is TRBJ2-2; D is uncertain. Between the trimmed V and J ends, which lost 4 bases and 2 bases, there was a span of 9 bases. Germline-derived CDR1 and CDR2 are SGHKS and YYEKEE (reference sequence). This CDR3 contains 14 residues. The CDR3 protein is CASSIGPNTGELFF. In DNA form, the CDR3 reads TGTGCCAGCAGCATCGGACCCAACACCGGGGAGCTGTTTTTT.

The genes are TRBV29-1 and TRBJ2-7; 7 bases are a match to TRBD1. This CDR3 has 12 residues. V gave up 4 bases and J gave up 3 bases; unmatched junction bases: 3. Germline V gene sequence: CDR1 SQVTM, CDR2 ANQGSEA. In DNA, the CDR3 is TGCAGCGTTGGTCACAGGGGCTACGAGCAGTACTTC. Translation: CSVGHRGYEQYF.